The 10 T cell receptor beta chains below come from one sample, sequenced in a study of cytomegalovirus exposure and HLA in healthy donors. 60 Vbeta and 13 Jbeta primers were used in PCR. Profiled with immunoSEQ multiplex PCR; TCRdb holds only in-frame clones, not every one. The sample yields around 140,000 clones, roughly 76% seen once. Sequenced: PBMCs. These receptors came from a female donor in good health and CMV-seronegative.

The chain carries TRBV5-1 and TRBJ2-6, with D perhaps matching TRBD1 (5 bases). The CDR3 loop spans 16 amino acids. Deletions cut 0 bases from V and 4 bases from J, with 11 bases between. CDR1 is SGHRS and CDR2 is YFSETQ in the germline V gene. CDR3 nucleotides: TGCGCCAGCAGCTTGGAGCAGGGAACGGGGGCCAACGTCCTGACTTTC. This codes for CASSLEQGTGANVLTF.

The sample holds a few counts of this clone. V gene TRBV6-1 combines with J gene TRBJ1-3; 8 nucleotides align to TRBD1. V lost 2 bases and J lost 0; bases outside the gene matches: 6. Germline V lookup: CDR1 MNHNS, CDR2 SASEGT. The CDR3 runs to 17 residues. CDR3 nucleotides: TGTGCCAGCAGTGAACAGGGGGCCATACTCTCTGGAAACACCATATATTTT. Translating gives CASSEQGAILSGNTIYF.

The chain combines TRBV19 with TRBJ1-4; possibly TRBD1 for D (5 bases). The germline V and J ends were trimmed by 7 bases and 10 bases, with 16 bases remaining between them. The CDR3 is 13 residues long. Germline CDR1 LNHDA, CDR2 SQIVND (reference sequence). The CDR3 region has the DNA TGTGCCAGTACCAAAACTCGGGGGGGAAAACTGTTTTTT. This encodes CASTKTRGGKLFF.

The V gene is TRBV2, the J gene TRBJ1-4; D uncertain. The CDR3 sequence is 15 residues long. Trimming stripped 1 base from V and 4 bases from J, with 10 bases between. Per the germline V gene, CDR1 is SNHLY and CDR2 is FYNNEI. CDR3 DNA: TGTGCCAGCAGTGAAGGAGGGCCCTATAATGAAAAACTGTTTTTT. It yields the protein CASSEGGPYNEKLFF.

This sequence joins TRBV7-9 and TRBJ2-2, with 11 bases aligning to TRBD2. With 1 base clipped from V and 5 bases from J, the junction kept 3 bases outside the gene matches. Germline-derived CDR1 and CDR2 are SEHNR and FQNEAQ (reference sequence). The CDR3 runs 16 residues. The DNA of the CDR3 is TGTGCCAGCAGCTTAGTCCTAGCGGGAGGAACCGGGGAGCTGTTTTTT. Its protein is CASSLVLAGGTGELFF.

The J gene is TRBJ1-5, the V gene TRBV7-8, with a possible D match to TRBD1 (5 bases). Germline loops: CDR1 SGHVS, CDR2 FQNEAQ. CDR3 size: 14 residues. V was shortened by 3 bases and J by 7 bases, with 13 bases between the two germline ends. CDR3 nucleotide sequence: TGTGCCAGCAGCTTGAGTCAGGGAATCCAGCCCCAGCATTTT. Translation: CASSLSQGIQPQHF.

The chain combines TRBV11-3 with TRBJ2-5, with D perhaps TRBD1 (7 bases). This CDR3 has 15 amino acids. Trimming removed 5 bases from V and 7 bases from J, with 20 bases in between. Per germline, CDR1 SGHNT and CDR2 YENEEA. In nucleotides, the CDR3 is TGTGCCAGCAGCCCGGAGGGACAGTTTGGAGGGACCCAGTACTTC. It translates to CASSPEGQFGGTQYF.

This clone has a handful of counts. This chain joins TRBV6-1 and TRBJ1-4; D not certain. The CDR3 has 15 residues. The germline V gene encodes CDR1 MNHNS and CDR2 SASEGT. Trimming cost V 2 bases and J 7 bases, with 14 bases left between them. CDR3 sequence (DNA): TGTGCCAGCAGTGAATCAGCGGCGGGGAGTGAAAAACTGTTTTTT. Translating it yields CASSESAAGSEKLFF.

This chain connects TRBV18 to TRBJ2-3; 11 bases are a match to TRBD2. V gave up 0 bases and J gave up 4 bases; unmatched junction bases: 9. The CDR3 loop spans 18 amino acids. Germline CDR1 KGHSH, CDR2 LQKENI. The CDR3 reads CASSPPALSGGAPDTQYF. DNA of the CDR3: TGTGCCAGCTCACCACCGGCCCTTAGCGGGGGGGCCCCAGATACGCAGTATTTT.

The V gene is TRBV13, the J gene TRBJ1-1, with TRBD1 matching over 8 bases. The CDR3 has 15 amino acids. Trimming at V came to 6 bases and at J to 1 base, leaving 7 bases not matched to a gene. Per germline, CDR1 PRHDT and CDR2 FYEKMQ (reference sequence). The CDR3 loop is CASSPRQGWNTEAFF. The CDR3 DNA follows: TGTGCCAGCAGTCCTCGACAGGGGTGGAACACTGAAGCTTTCTTT.